This TCR beta chain was profiled in a study of regulatory T cells in long-lasting Graves disease. This CDR3 is built from 16 residues. Per the germline V gene, CDR1 is SGHKS and CDR2 is YYEKEE (reference sequence). The V end was cut by 3 bases, the J end by 4 bases, with 17 bases between. This clonotype has only a few counts. Its target is unknown. Time point noted: persistent/refractory GD, antithyroid drugs over 5 years with positive TRAb. The TCR library used RNA extracted from PBMCs. Tubes containing EDTA received about 9.7 milliliters of drawn peripheral blood. General study findings and limits: Study was limited to peripheral blood, excluding thyroid tissue. Newly diagnosed Graves' patients had higher TCR diversity than persistent ones.

Investigators prepared the TCR beta libraries by applying iRepertoire HTBI primers and Arm-PCR of CDR3 regions. Original data processing: Sequenced samples collectively carried 62 TRBV and about 15 TRBJ segments. TCRdb passed the multiplex PCR reads through MiXCR, listing each CDR3 protein once. None of the V and J calls come from the authors' own analysis; TCRdb made them. Among more than 300,000 distinct CDR3 sequences listed, roughly 21% were seen once. The sequence was collected from a female donor with Graves disease. The sequencing used peripheral blood mononuclear cells (PBMCs), collected when the disease was refractory, from a patient treated with antithyroid drugs. The J gene is TRBJ1-3, the V gene TRBV5-5, with D maybe TRBD1 (5 bases). CDR3 bases: TGTGCCAGCAGCTCGGGACGAATGATCCCGGGAAACACCATATATTTT. This translates into CASSSGRMIPGNTIYF.